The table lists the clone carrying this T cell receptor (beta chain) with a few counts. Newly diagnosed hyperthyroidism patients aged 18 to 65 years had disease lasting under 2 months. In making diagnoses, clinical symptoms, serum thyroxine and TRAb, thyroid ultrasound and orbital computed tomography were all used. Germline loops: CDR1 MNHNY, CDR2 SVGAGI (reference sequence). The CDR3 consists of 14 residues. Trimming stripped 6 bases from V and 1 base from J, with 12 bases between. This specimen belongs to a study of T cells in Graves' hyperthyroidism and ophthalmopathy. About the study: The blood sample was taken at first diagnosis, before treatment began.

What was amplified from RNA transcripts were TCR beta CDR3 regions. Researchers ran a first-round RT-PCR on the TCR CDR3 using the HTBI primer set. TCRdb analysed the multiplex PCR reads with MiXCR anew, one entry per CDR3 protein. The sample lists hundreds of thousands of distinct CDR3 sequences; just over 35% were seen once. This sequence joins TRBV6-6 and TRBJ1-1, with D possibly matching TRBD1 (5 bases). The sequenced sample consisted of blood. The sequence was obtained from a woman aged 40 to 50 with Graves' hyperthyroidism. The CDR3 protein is CASSMTASNTEAFF. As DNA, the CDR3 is TGTGCCAGCAGCATGACAGCTTCGAACACTGAAGCTTTCTTT.